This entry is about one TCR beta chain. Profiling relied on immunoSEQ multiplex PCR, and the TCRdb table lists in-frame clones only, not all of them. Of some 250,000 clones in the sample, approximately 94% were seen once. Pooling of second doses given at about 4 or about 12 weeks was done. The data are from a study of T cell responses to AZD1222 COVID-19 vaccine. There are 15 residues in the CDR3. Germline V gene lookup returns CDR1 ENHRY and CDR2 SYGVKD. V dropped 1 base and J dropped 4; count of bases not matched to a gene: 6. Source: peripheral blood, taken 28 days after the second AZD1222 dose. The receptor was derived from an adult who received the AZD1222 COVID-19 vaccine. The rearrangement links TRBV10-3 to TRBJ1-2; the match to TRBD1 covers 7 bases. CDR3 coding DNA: TGTGCCATCAGTGAGTTCACGCAGGGGGGCTATGGCTACACCTTC. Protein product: CAISEFTQGGYGYTF.